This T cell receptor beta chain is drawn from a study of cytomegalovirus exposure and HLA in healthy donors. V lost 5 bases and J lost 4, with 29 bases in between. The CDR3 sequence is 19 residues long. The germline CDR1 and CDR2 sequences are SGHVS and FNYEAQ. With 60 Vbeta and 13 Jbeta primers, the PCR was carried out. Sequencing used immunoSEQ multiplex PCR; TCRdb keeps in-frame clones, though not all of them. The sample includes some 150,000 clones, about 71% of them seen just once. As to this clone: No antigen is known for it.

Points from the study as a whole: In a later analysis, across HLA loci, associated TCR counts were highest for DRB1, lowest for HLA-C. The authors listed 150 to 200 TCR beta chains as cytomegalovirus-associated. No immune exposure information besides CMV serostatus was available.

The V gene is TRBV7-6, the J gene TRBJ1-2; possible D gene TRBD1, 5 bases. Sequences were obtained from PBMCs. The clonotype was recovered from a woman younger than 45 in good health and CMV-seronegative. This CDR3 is CASSHMGRDQGSQRYGYTF. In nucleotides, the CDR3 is TGTGCCAGCAGCCATATGGGGCGGGACCAGGGTTCTCAACGCTATGGCTACACCTTC.